Below are 10 T cell receptor beta chains sequenced from a single sample in a study of blood T cell repertoires in COVID-19. The table came from immunoSEQ multiplex PCR; TCRdb's copy has only in-frame clones and leaves some out. The repertoire includes fewer than 150,000 clones, 70% to 85% of them detected once, and about 0.84% sits in the top ten. The sequenced sample consisted of peripheral blood. Receptors were obtained from a human donor with acute or convalescent COVID-19. The donor label of this sample is uncertain.

The genes are TRBV19 and TRBJ2-2; D is ambiguous. Looked up from germline, CDR1 is LNHDA and CDR2 is SQIVND (reference sequence). The CDR3 contains 16 residues. The V end was cut by 5 bases, the J end by 6 bases, with 19 bases between. The CDR3 DNA is TGTGCCAGTAGTGCCGCCCCAATGAGAGTCGCCGGGGAGCTGTTTTTT. Encoded protein: CASSAAPMRVAGELFF.

This chain links TRBV27 with TRBJ1-6; 8 nucleotides line up with TRBD1. V shed 6 bases and J 8 bases; nucleotides not matched to a gene: 12. Per germline, CDR1 MNHEY and CDR2 SMNVEV (reference sequence). This CDR3 has 16 residues. The CDR3 region is CASRNRGVGMYSPLHF. The DNA of the CDR3 is TGTGCCAGCAGAAACAGGGGGGTGGGAATGTATTCACCCCTCCACTTT.

The rearrangement links TRBV27 to TRBJ2-1, with 9 positions matching TRBD1. This CDR3 is 14 amino acids long. CDR1 MNHEY and CDR2 SMNVEV come from the germline V gene (reference sequence). After removal of 6 bases from V and 8 bases from J, the junction contained 8 bases not matched to a gene. The chain's CDR3 is CASSQYRGPYEQFF. The CDR3 nucleotides are TGTGCCAGCAGCCAGTACAGGGGGCCGTATGAGCAGTTCTTC.

The rearrangement links TRBV14 to TRBJ2-5; D not resolved. CDR1 and CDR2 from the germline V gene are SGHDN and FVKESK. V lost 4 bases, J lost 0 bases, and 9 bases lay in between. The CDR3 length is 14 residues. In DNA form, the CDR3 reads TGTGCCAGCAGCCCCGGTAGAAACCAAGAGACCCAGTACTTC. This codes for CASSPGRNQETQYF.

The chain joins TRBV7-2 to TRBJ2-5, with D uncertain. Germline values: CDR1 SGHTA, CDR2 FQGNSA. V was shortened by 5 bases and J by 0 bases, with 7 bases between the two germline ends. This CDR3 is 13 amino acids long. The CDR3 region is CASSLRDQETQYF. CDR3 nucleotide sequence: TGTGCCAGCAGCCTCCGGGACCAAGAGACCCAGTACTTC.

This chain connects TRBV20-1 to TRBJ2-5; unclear D gene. The CDR3 extends over 13 amino acids. Germline CDR1 reads DFQATT; CDR2 reads SNEGSKA (reference sequence). Trimming left V 3 bases short and J 4 bases short, with 12 bases between. The DNA of the CDR3 is TGCAGTGCTAGTTATACAGTATCAGAGACCCAGTACTTC. Translating gives CSASYTVSETQYF.

The chain couples TRBV6-6 to TRBJ1-1; TRBD1 matches 7 bases. The CDR3 consists of 13 residues. With 7 bases clipped from V and 1 base from J, the junction kept 3 bases outside the gene matches. Germline-derived CDR1 and CDR2 are MNHNY and SVGAGI (reference sequence). CDR3 nucleotide sequence: TGTGCCAGCAATAACAGGGGGAACACTGAAGCTTTCTTT. Protein product: CASNNRGNTEAFF.

The gene calls are TRBV2 and TRBJ1-1; a weak D match, TRBD1 (6 bases). The V gene's germline CDR1 is SNHLY and CDR2 FYNNEI. V shed 6 bases and J shed 7 bases, with 15 bases lying between them. The CDR3 consists of 13 residues. In nucleotides, the CDR3 is TGTGCCAGCAGCGATAACGGACAGCTTGAAGCTTTCTTT. This encodes CASSDNGQLEAFF.

CDR3 DNA: TGTGCCAGCTCACCAATACAGGGGGTGAACTATGGCTACACCTTC. It specifies CASSPIQGVNYGYTF. J is TRBJ1-2 and V is TRBV18; 8 bases fit TRBD1. Trimming at V came to 2 bases and at J to 2 bases, leaving 4 bases not matched to a gene. Germline V lookup: CDR1 KGHSH, CDR2 LQKENI. The CDR3 totals 15 residues.

This clone was detected ten times or more. The V gene is TRBV6-6, the J gene TRBJ2-7, with D possibly TRBD1 on 5 matching bases. CDR1 and CDR2 (germline): MNHNY, SVGAGI (reference sequence). V dropped 3 bases and J dropped 6 bases, with 12 bases sitting between them. The CDR3 length is 13 residues. CDR3 DNA sequence: TGTGCCAGCAGTTATATAAGGGGCGCCGAGCAGTACGTC. Amino acid sequence: CASSYIRGAEQYV.